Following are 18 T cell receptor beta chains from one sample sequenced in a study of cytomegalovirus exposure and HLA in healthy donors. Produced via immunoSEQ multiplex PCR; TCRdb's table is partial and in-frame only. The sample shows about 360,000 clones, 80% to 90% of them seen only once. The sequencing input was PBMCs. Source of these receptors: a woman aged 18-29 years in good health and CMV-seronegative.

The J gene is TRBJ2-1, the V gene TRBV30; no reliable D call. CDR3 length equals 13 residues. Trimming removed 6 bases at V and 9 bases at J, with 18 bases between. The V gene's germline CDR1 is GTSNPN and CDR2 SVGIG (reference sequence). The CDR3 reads CACPGLKVGEQFF. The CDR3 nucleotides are TGTGCCTGTCCCGGGTTAAAGGTCGGTGAGCAGTTCTTC.

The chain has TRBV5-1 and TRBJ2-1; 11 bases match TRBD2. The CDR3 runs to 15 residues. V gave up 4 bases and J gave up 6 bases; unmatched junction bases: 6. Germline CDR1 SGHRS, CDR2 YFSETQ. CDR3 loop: CASSRGSGRANEQFF. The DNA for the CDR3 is TGCGCCAGCAGCCGGGGTAGCGGGAGGGCCAATGAGCAGTTCTTC.

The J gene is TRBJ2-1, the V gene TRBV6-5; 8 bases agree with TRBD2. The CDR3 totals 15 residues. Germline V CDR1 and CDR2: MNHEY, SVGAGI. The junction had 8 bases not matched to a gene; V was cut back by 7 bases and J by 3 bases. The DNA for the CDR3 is TGTGCCAGCAACAACGGCGGGAGGAACTACAATGAGCAGTTCTTC. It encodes CASNNGGRNYNEQFF.

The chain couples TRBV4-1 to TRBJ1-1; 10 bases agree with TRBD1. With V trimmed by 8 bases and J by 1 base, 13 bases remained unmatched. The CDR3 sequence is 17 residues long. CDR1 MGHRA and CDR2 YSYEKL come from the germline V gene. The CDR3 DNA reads TGCGCCAGCGACGGAGGAGGGACAGGGGTCGCGAACACTGAAGCTTTCTTT. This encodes CASDGGGTGVANTEAFF.

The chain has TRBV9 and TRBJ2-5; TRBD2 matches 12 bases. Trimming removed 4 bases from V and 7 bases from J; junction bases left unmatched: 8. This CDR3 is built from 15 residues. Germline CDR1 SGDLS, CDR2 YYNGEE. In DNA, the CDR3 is TGTGCCAGCAGCCTAGCGGGGGGGCCGGTAGCGACCCAGTACTTC. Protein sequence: CASSLAGGPVATQYF.

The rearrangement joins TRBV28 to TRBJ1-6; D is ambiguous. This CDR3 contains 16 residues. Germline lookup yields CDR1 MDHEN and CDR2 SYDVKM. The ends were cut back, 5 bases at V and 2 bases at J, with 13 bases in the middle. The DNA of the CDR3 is TGTGCCAGCAGTCCCCGCGGGGTAGCCTATAATTCACCCCTCCACTTT. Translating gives CASSPRGVAYNSPLHF.

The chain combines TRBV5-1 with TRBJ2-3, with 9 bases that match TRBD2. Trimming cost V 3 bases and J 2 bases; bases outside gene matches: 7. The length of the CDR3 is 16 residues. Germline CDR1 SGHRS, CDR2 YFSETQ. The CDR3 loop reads CASSSRTSVDTDTQYF. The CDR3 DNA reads TGCGCCAGCAGCTCCCGGACTAGCGTCGACACAGATACGCAGTATTTT.

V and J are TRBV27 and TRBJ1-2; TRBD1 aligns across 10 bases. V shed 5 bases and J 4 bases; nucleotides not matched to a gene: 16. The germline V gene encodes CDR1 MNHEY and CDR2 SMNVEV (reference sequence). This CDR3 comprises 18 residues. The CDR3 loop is CASSAQPTGGVLGYGYTF. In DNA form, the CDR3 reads TGTGCCAGCAGTGCGCAGCCGACAGGGGGCGTCTTAGGCTATGGCTACACCTTC.

For the CDR3, the DNA is TGCGCCAGCAGCTCACCAGCGGGGGCTGGAGAGACCCAGTACTTC. It encodes CASSSPAGAGETQYF. The V gene is TRBV4-1, the J gene TRBJ2-5; 8 bases fit TRBD2. The V gene's germline CDR1 is MGHRA and CDR2 YSYEKL. J gave up 4 bases and V 5 bases, and 9 bases lay outside the gene matches. The CDR3 contains 15 residues.

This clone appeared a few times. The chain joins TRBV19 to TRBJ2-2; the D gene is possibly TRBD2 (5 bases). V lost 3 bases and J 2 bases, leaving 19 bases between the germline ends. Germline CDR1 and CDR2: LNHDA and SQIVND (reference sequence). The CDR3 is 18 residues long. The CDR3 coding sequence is TGTGCCAGTAGTATTAGAGGCCTGGAGGCGCTAAACACCGGGGAGCTGTTTTTT. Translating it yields CASSIRGLEALNTGELFF.

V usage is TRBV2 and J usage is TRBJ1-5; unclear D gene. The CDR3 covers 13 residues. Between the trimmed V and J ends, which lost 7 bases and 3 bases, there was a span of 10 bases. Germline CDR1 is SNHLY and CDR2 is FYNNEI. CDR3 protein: CASKGEHNQPQHF. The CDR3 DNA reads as TGTGCCAGCAAAGGAGAACACAATCAGCCCCAGCATTTT.

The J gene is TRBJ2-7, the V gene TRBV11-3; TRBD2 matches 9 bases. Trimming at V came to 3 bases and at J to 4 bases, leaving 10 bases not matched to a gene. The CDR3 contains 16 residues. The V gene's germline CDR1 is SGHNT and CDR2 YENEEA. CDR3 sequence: CASSLGSAGGPYEQYF. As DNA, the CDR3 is TGTGCCAGCAGCTTGGGTTCAGCGGGAGGACCTTACGAGCAGTACTTC.

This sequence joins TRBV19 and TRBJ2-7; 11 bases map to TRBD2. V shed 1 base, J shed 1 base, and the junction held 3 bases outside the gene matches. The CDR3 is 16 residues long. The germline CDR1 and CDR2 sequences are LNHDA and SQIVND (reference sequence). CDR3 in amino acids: CASSIVGTSGSYEQYF. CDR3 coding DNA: TGTGCCAGTAGTATAGTCGGGACTAGCGGATCCTACGAGCAGTACTTC.

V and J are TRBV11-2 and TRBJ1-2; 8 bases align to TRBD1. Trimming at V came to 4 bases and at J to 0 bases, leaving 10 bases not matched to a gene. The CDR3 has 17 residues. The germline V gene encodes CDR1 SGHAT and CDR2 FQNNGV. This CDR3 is CASSSRTGWPANYGYTF. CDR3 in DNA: TGTGCCAGCAGCTCGCGGACAGGGTGGCCCGCTAACTATGGCTACACCTTC.

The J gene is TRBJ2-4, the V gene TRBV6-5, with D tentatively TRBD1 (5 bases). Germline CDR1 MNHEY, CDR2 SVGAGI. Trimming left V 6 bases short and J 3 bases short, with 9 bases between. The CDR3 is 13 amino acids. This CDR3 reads CASRRQSKNIQYF. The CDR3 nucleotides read TGTGCCAGCAGAAGACAGAGCAAAAACATTCAGTACTTC.

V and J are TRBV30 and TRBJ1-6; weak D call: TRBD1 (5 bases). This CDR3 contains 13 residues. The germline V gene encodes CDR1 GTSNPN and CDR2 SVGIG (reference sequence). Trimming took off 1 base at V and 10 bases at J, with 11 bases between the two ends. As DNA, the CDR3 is TGTGCCTGGAGTGGTGGGACTGGCTCACCCCTCCACTTT. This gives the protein CAWSGGTGSPLHF.

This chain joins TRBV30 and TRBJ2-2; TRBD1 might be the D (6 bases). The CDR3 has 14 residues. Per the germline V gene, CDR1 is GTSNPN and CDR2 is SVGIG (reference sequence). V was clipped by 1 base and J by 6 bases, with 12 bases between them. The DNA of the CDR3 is TGTGCCTGGAGTGAGGGGGTAACCCCCGGGGAGCTGTTTTTT. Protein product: CAWSEGVTPGELFF.

The DNA for the CDR3 is TGTGCCAGCAGCTCTAGCGGGGGGGCGAGCACCGGGGAGCTGTTTTTT. Translated, it gives CASSSSGGASTGELFF. The chain employs TRBV7-6 and TRBJ2-2, with TRBD2 matching over 12 bases. Looked up from germline, CDR1 is SGHVS and CDR2 is FNYEAQ. The CDR3 is 16 amino acids. The junction had 4 bases not matched to a gene; V was cut back by 4 bases and J by 4 bases.